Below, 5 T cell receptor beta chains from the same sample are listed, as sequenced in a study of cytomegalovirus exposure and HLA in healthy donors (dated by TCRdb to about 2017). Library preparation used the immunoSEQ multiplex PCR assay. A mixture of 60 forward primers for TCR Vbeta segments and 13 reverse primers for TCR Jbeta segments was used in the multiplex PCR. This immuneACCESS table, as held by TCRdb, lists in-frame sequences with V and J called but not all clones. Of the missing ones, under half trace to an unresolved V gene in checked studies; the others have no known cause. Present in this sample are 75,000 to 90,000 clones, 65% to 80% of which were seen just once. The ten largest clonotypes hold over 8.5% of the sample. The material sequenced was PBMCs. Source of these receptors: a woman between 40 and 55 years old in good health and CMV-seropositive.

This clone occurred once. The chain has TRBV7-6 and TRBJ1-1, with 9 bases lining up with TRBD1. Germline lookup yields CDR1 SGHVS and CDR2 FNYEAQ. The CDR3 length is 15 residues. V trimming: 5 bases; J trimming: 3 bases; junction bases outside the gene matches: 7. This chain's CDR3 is CASSEGDREDTEAFF. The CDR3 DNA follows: TGTGCCAGCAGCGAAGGGGACAGGGAAGACACTGAAGCTTTCTTT. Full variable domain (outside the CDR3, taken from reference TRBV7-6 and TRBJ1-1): GAGVSQSPRYKVTKRGQDVALRCDPISGHVSLYWYRQALGQGPEFLTYFNYEAQQDKSGLPNDRFSAERPEGSISTLTIQRTEQRDSAMYRCASSEGDREDTEAFFGQGTRLTVV.

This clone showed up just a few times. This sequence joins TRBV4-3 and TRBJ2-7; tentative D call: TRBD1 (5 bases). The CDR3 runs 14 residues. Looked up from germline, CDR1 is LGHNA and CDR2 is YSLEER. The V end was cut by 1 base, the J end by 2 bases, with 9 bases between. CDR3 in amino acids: CASSQVQGPYEQYF. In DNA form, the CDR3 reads TGCGCCAGCAGCCAAGTGCAGGGTCCCTACGAGCAGTACTTC.

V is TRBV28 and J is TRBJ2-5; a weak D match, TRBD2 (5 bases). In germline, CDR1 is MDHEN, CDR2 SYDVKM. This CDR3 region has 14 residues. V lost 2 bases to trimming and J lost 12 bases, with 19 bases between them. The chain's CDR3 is CASSLDGGRGWKYF. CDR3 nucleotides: TGTGCCAGCAGTTTAGATGGTGGCCGGGGATGGAAGTACTTC.

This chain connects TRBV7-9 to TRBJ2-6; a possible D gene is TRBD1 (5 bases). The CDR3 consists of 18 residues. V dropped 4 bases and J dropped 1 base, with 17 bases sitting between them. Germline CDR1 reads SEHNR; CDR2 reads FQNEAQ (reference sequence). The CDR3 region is CASSSSLGALSGANVLTF. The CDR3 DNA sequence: TGTGCCAGCAGCTCCTCTCTTGGGGCATTATCTGGGGCCAACGTCCTGACTTTC.

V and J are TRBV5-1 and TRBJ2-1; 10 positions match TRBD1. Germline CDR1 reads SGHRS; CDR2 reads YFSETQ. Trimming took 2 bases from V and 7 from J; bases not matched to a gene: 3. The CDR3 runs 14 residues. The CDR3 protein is CASSFPGQGNEQFF. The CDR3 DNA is TGCGCCAGCAGCTTCCCGGGACAGGGGAATGAGCAGTTCTTC.